This paragraph reports one T cell receptor (beta chain). The antigen is undetermined. The data are from a study of chemoradiotherapy in HPV16-positive cancers. Looking at the study overall: Candidate HPV-specific T-cell clones and common TCR motifs came from functional assays in two HPV16-positive patients.

Some clones are missing from TCRdb's copy, which holds only in-frame ones; the method was immunoSEQ multiplex PCR. The data contain some 2,000 clones, around 90% of them singletons. Study-wide findings and caveats: In HPV16-positive patients, HPV-responsive T-cell expansion tracked better recurrence-free survival.

The receptor comes from a human donor with HPV-associated anogenital cancer. The sequenced sample was tumor tissue, obtained from a patient who underwent chemoradiotherapy.

CDR3 sequence reads: CASSISGSVLNTEAFF. The CDR3 region has the DNA TGTGCCAGTAGTATTTCGGGCAGTGTATTGAACACTGAAGCTTTCTTT. V is TRBV19 and J is TRBJ1-1; D gene ambiguous. Per the germline V gene, CDR1 is LNHDA and CDR2 is SQIVND (reference sequence). The V gene lost 3 bases and the J gene lost 0 bases, with 14 bases spanning the gap. The CDR3 contains 16 residues.